The source of this T cell receptor (beta chain) is a study of blood T cell repertoires in COVID-19. Study summary: The origin of the acute and convalescent COVID-19 samples was the United States, Italy and Spain. Sources were T cells, B-cell-depleted T cells, or PBMCs; the material itself was cDNA or gDNA.

Original methodology: Cell counts per sample came from amplifying reference gene primers. Using immunoSEQ multiplex PCR, the repertoire was profiled, and TCRdb retains in-frame clones only, with some absent. V and J calls plus clone size are reproduced from that table; the DNA served to infer D and trimming. This table holds 250,000 to 300,000 clones, roughly nine tenths found once. Germline CDR1 and CDR2: SGHNT and YYREEE (reference sequence). The CDR3 loop spans 16 amino acids. The V end lost 1 base, the J end lost 8 bases, and 19 bases lay between the germline ends. It was during active infection that Seattle patients were enrolled and then longitudinally followed.

The clonotype was recovered from a woman aged 25 to 39 with COVID-19, enrolled during active disease. Sequenced material: peripheral blood. The chain joins TRBV5-4 to TRBJ2-1; tentatively, D is TRBD1 (5 bases). CDR3: CASSLRTQPSLDEQFF. The CDR3 coding sequence is TGTGCCAGCAGCTTGCGGACACAACCCTCTTTGGATGAGCAGTTCTTC. The whole variable domain, filled in from reference TRBV5-4 and TRBJ2-1, reads ETGVTQSPTHLIKTRGQQVTLRCSSQSGHNTVSWYQQALGQGPQFIFQYYREEENGRGNFPPRFSGLQFPNYSSELNVNALELDDSALYLCASSLRTQPSLDEQFFGPGTRLTVL.